Each of the 31 T cell receptor beta chains below was sequenced from the same sample in a study of T cell clonality in common variable immunodeficiency. Method: immunoSEQ multiplex PCR; TCRdb's copy keeps in-frame clones and lacks some. Recorded here are about 35,000 clones, none singletons. Sequenced sample: peripheral blood mononuclear cells. Receptor source: a person aged 18 to 69 in good health.

This clone was counted ten times or more. Read data end 3 residues before the CDR3 end; the end is taken from the germline J gene. The chain employs TRBV30 and TRBJ1-4; no definite D call. V lost 4 bases and J 0 bases, leaving 9 bases between the germline ends. Looked up from germline, CDR1 is GTSNPN and CDR2 is SVGIG (reference sequence). This CDR3 contains 14 residues. The covered CDR3 bases are TGTGCCTGGACCAAACTCGCAACTAATGAAAAA. Protein product: CAWTKLATNEK. The full CDR3 reads CAWTKLATNEKLFF. Full variable domain (outside the CDR3, taken from reference TRBV30 and TRBJ1-4): SQTIHQWPATLVQPVGSPLSLECTVEGTSNPNLYWYRQAAGRGLQLLFYSVGIGQISSEVPQNLSASRPQDRQFILSSKKLLLSDSGFYLCAWTKLATNEKLFFGSGTQLSVL.

This clone was seen only a few times. The CDR3 goes on 3 residues after the read ends, and that part is filled in from the germline J gene. The chain links TRBV19 to TRBJ2-2; maybe TRBD2 (5 bases). The CDR3 has 12 amino acids. Per germline, CDR1 LNHDA and CDR2 SQIVND (reference sequence). The CDR3: CASRTGEAPLFF. CDR3 DNA, as far as it was read: TGTGCCAGTAGGACCGGGGAAGCGCCG.

Worth noting for this clone: Read data end 3 residues before the CDR3 end; the end is taken from the germline J gene. This chain joins TRBV18 and TRBJ1-2; D not resolved. The germline V and J ends were trimmed by 6 bases and 0 bases, with 5 bases remaining between them. Per germline, CDR1 KGHSH and CDR2 LQKENI. The CDR3 length is 12 residues. The covered CDR3 bases are TGTGCCAGCTCCACAGCTAACTATGGC. Translating it yields CASSTANYG. The whole CDR3 sequence reads CASSTANYGYTF.

This clone was observed at least ten times. The sequence runs out 3 residues before the end of the CDR3; the remainder is reconstructed from the germline J gene. This chain uses TRBV20-1 with TRBJ2-1; 10 bases fit TRBD2. V dropped 0 bases and J dropped 6; count of bases not matched to a gene: 8. The CDR3 covers 16 residues. CDR1 and CDR2 (germline): DFQATT, SNEGSKA (reference sequence). Here the CDR3 reads CSARDPISSGSNEQFF. Partial CDR3 DNA: TGCAGTGCTAGAGATCCAATCTCTAGCGGGAGCAATGAG.

This clone was observed a few times. Read sequence stops 3 residues before the CDR3 end, and the germline J gene provides the missing end. This chain links TRBV7-9 with TRBJ2-2; weak D call: TRBD1 (5 bases). The ends were cut back, 11 bases at V and 0 bases at J, with 10 bases in the middle. The V gene's germline CDR1 is SEHNR and CDR2 FQNEAQ (reference sequence). CDR3 length: 13 amino acids. CDR3 bases read: TGTGCCCCCGACAGCTCGAACACCGGGGAG. This translates into CAPDSSNTGE. The CDR3 as a whole reads CAPDSSNTGELFF.

This clone was detected ten times or more. The read ends 3 residues shy of where the CDR3 ends; the end is completed using the germline J gene. The chain recombines TRBV19 with TRBJ2-7; a weak D match, TRBD1 (7 bases). The germline V and J ends were trimmed by 5 bases and 3 bases, with 14 bases remaining between them. The CDR3 is made up of 14 amino acids. Germline V gene data show CDR1 as LNHDA and CDR2 as SQIVND (reference sequence). The CDR3 reads CASSPRGDLYEQYF. CDR3 DNA (partial): TGTGCCAGTAGTCCCAGGGGGGACCTCTACGAG.

With regard to this clone: The sequence runs out 3 residues before the end of the CDR3; the remainder is reconstructed from the germline J gene. The genes are TRBV14 and TRBJ2-5, with D perhaps matching TRBD1 (5 bases). The V gene's germline CDR1 is SGHDN and CDR2 FVKESK. CDR3 length: 13 amino acids. V lost 1 base to trimming and J lost 4 bases, with 7 bases between them. The sequenced CDR3 bases are TGTGCCAGCAGCCAAGCCAGGGCAGAGACC. Encoded protein: CASSQARAET. The entire CDR3 sequence reads CASSQARAETQYF.

Many counts were recorded for this clone. The read stops 3 residues short of the end of the CDR3; the missing end is completed from the germline J gene. The chain combines TRBV5-1 with TRBJ1-2; 11 positions match TRBD1. This CDR3 spans 16 amino acids. From germline, CDR1 is SGHRS and CDR2 YFSETQ. The covered CDR3 bases are TGCGCCAGCAGCTTTATTTCGGGACAGGGGGTGGACGGC. Translating gives CASSFISGQGVDG. The full-length CDR3 reads as CASSFISGQGVDGYTF.

Points on this clone: A much larger clonotype is one base distant, so this may be a read error. The read ends 3 residues before the CDR3 terminus; that terminus is restored from the germline J gene. This specimen includes other DNA sequences encoding the same CDR3. The chain couples TRBV30 to TRBJ1-3; D gene uncertain. Looked up from germline, CDR1 is GTSNPN and CDR2 is SVGIG (reference sequence). This CDR3 region has 13 residues. The CDR3 DNA, read in part, is TGTGCCTGGACACTATTGTCTGGAAACACA. Protein: CAWTLLSGNT. The entire CDR3 is CAWTLLSGNTIYF.

This clone was counted many times. The read comes to an end 3 residues before the CDR3 does, leaving the germline J gene to fill in the end. V is TRBV7-9 and J is TRBJ1-2; weak D call: TRBD1 (5 bases). CDR1 and CDR2 (germline): SEHNR, FQNEAQ (reference sequence). CDR3 length: 13 amino acids. The CDR3 DNA, read in part, is TGTGCCAGCAGCTTAGACGGGGGAGGCAGC. Amino acids: CASSLDGGGS. The CDR3 as a whole reads CASSLDGGGSYTF.

The sample holds many counts of this clone. Read sequence stops 3 residues before the CDR3 end, and the germline J gene provides the missing end. This chain links TRBV2 with TRBJ2-1; 11 nucleotides align to TRBD2. The CDR3 sequence is 16 residues long. The V gene end was trimmed by 0 bases and the J gene end by 9 bases; junction bases not matched to a gene: 7. The germline V gene encodes CDR1 SNHLY and CDR2 FYNNEI. The CDR3 DNA, read in part, is TGTGCCAGCAGTGAAGCAACCGGGACTAGCGGTCCTGAG. Protein product: CASSEATGTSGPE. In full, the CDR3 is CASSEATGTSGPEQFF.

This clone has ten or more counts. The read ends 3 residues before the CDR3 terminus; that terminus is restored from the germline J gene. The gene calls are TRBV30 and TRBJ1-5, with unresolved D. Looked up from germline, CDR1 is GTSNPN and CDR2 is SVGIG (reference sequence). CDR3 length: 12 residues. V lost 1 base and J 4 bases, leaving 5 bases between the germline ends. Incomplete CDR3 DNA: TGTGCCTGGAGTGGGCAAAATCAGCCC. Its protein is CAWSGQNQP. The whole CDR3 region reads CAWSGQNQPQHF.

This clone was seen at least ten times. The read stops 3 residues short of the end of the CDR3; the missing end is completed from the germline J gene. The chain links TRBV4-1 to TRBJ2-7; TRBD2 matches at 9 bases. This CDR3 is 15 amino acids long. The germline V gene has CDR1 MGHRA and CDR2 YSYEKL. V lost 0 bases, J lost 3 bases, and 3 bases stayed unmatched. CDR3 DNA, as far as it was read: TGCGCCAGCAGCCAAGAACCTAGCGGGATCTACGAG. This codes for CASSQEPSGIYE. The whole CDR3 region reads CASSQEPSGIYEQYF.

This clone was observed many times. From the germline J gene comes the end of the CDR3, since the read stops 3 residues before it. The chain recombines TRBV2 with TRBJ2-5; D gene ambiguous. Trimming took off 2 bases at V and 2 bases at J, with 12 bases between the two ends. This CDR3 region has 15 residues. Germline-derived CDR1 and CDR2 are SNHLY and FYNNEI. The CDR3 DNA, read in part, is TGTGCCAGCAGTGAACTCCTGTTACAGCAAGAGACC. It translates to CASSELLLQQET. The full CDR3 protein reads CASSELLLQQETQYF.

This clone was recorded at least ten times. The read halts 3 residues ahead of the CDR3 end, with the missing end drawn from the germline J gene. The chain recombines TRBV20-1 with TRBJ2-1, with 10 positions matching TRBD2. The CDR3 is 14 amino acids. The junction had 5 bases not matched to a gene; V was cut back by 6 bases and J by 3 bases. Germline assignment: CDR1 DFQATT and CDR2 SNEGSKA (reference sequence). The CDR3 loop is CSATLAGDYNEQFF. The sequenced part of the CDR3 DNA is TGCAGTGCCACCCTAGCGGGAGACTACAATGAG.

Note on this clone: A read error likely explains this, since a far larger clone differs by one base. The CDR3 region is CALRSVAGGKGDTQYF. The CDR3 bases that were read are TGTGCCTTGAGGAGTGTAGCGGGGGGCAAAGGGGATACG. The chain has TRBV30 and TRBJ2-3; 10 positions agree with TRBD2. The CDR3 extends 3 residues past the end of the read, so its final part is completed from the germline J gene. This CDR3 has 16 amino acids. Germline V CDR1 and CDR2: GTSNPN, SVGIG (reference sequence). V trimming: 7 bases; J trimming: 6 bases; junction bases outside the gene matches: 16.

This clone was seen ten or more times. The read finishes 3 residues shy of the CDR3 end, and the germline J gene is used to complete it. This chain connects TRBV19 to TRBJ2-7; 8 bases map to TRBD1. V was pared by 9 bases and J by 3 bases, with 7 bases of the junction left unmatched. Germline CDR1 and CDR2: LNHDA and SQIVND (reference sequence). The CDR3 runs to 13 residues. CDR3 bases read: TGTGCCAGCTCCGGGACAGGTAACTACGAG. It translates to CASSGTGNYE. From start to end, the CDR3 is CASSGTGNYEQYF.

With regard to this clone: The read terminates 3 residues before the CDR3 end, so the remaining end is supplied by the germline J gene. The genes are TRBV11-3 and TRBJ2-5; possible D gene TRBD2, 5 bases. The V end lost 3 bases, the J end lost 2 bases, and 10 bases lay between the germline ends. CDR3 length: 14 amino acids. CDR1 and CDR2 (germline): SGHNT, YENEEA. The covered CDR3 bases are TGTGCCAGCAGCTTCCGAAGCGGACAAGAGACC. Protein sequence: CASSFRSGQET. The full CDR3 sequence reads CASSFRSGQETQYF.

This clone was seen more than once but under ten times. The CDR3 end is not reached by the read, which stops 3 residues before it; the germline J gene fills it in. V and J are TRBV18 and TRBJ1-5; 10 bases agree with TRBD1. Germline V gene lookup returns CDR1 KGHSH and CDR2 LQKENI. The junction had 5 bases not matched to a gene; V was cut back by 5 bases and J by 1 base. The CDR3 has 16 amino acids. CDR3 sequence: CASSATGGWSNQPQHF. CDR3 DNA (partial): TGTGCCAGCTCAGCGACAGGGGGCTGGAGCAATCAGCCC.

This clone has a count of ten or more. The missing CDR3 end, 3 residues past where the read stops, is filled in from the germline J gene. V gene TRBV20-1 combines with J gene TRBJ1-4; a weak D match, TRBD1 (6 bases). The V gene lost 0 bases and the J gene lost 7 bases, with 12 bases spanning the gap. This CDR3 is 14 amino acids long. Looked up from germline, CDR1 is DFQATT and CDR2 is SNEGSKA (reference sequence). CDR3 DNA, as far as it was read: TGCAGTGCTAGAGAGAGGGGGAGGACTGAAAAA. It translates to CSARERGRTEK. The full CDR3 reads CSARERGRTEKLFF.

This clone was seen at least ten times. CDR3 in amino acids: CAWAGLEEKLFF. Incomplete CDR3 DNA: TGTGCCTGGGCGGGACTGGAAGAAAAA. The chain recombines TRBV30 with TRBJ1-4, with a weak D call TRBD1 (5 bases). The missing CDR3 end, 3 residues past where the read stops, is filled in from the germline J gene. V was shortened by 5 bases and J by 8 bases, with 12 bases between the two germline ends. The germline V gene has CDR1 GTSNPN and CDR2 SVGIG (reference sequence). The CDR3 spans 12 residues.

A remark on this clone: At one end the junction does not follow the germline gene, possibly because of a read error. The CDR3 is cut off 3 residues early in the read; its end comes from the germline J gene. This chain connects TRBV7-7 to TRBJ2-7, with 12 bases matching TRBD2. The CDR3 is 15 residues long. Germline CDR1 and CDR2: SSHAT and FNYEAQ (reference sequence). The CDR3 sequence is CASSPTSGRPYEQYF. Incomplete CDR3 DNA: TGTGCTAGCAGCCCGACTAGCGGGAGACCGTACGAG.

The sample holds many counts of this clone. The CDR3 extends 3 residues past the end of the read, so its final part is completed from the germline J gene. V usage is TRBV7-9 and J usage is TRBJ1-1; D is undetermined. In germline, CDR1 is SEHNR, CDR2 FQNEAQ (reference sequence). CDR3 length equals 14 residues. V lost 2 bases, J lost 1 base, and 8 bases lay in between. CDR3 sequence reads: CASSLSYGNTEAFF. Partial CDR3 DNA: TGTGCCAGCAGCTTATCCTACGGGAACACTGAA.

This clone was seen only a few times. The observed sequence ends 3 residues before the CDR3 terminus, with the missing tail filled in from the germline J gene. The gene calls are TRBV11-2 and TRBJ1-1; D possibly corresponds to TRBD1 (5 bases). The germline V gene encodes CDR1 SGHAT and CDR2 FQNNGV. This CDR3 region has 14 residues. V was shortened by 6 bases and J by 4 bases, with 15 bases between the two germline ends. CDR3 DNA (partial): TGTGCCAGCAGGCCCGGCGTGGGGGGCACTGAA. Protein product: CASRPGVGGTE. Given in full, the CDR3 is CASRPGVGGTEAFF.

Worth noting for this clone: The read ends 3 residues before the CDR3 terminus; that terminus is restored from the germline J gene. V and J are TRBV7-9 and TRBJ1-4, with TRBD1 matching over 9 bases. The germline gives CDR1 SEHNR, CDR2 FQNEAQ (reference sequence). CDR3 length: 15 residues. Trimming removed 5 bases from V and 7 bases from J; junction bases left unmatched: 8. CDR3 amino acids: CASSRLTGGSEKLFF. The part of the CDR3 DNA that was read is TGTGCCAGCAGCCGCCTGACAGGGGGGAGTGAAAAA.

For this clone: The read stops 3 residues short of the end of the CDR3; the missing end is completed from the germline J gene. The chain employs TRBV11-3 and TRBJ1-5; D might be TRBD1 (5 bases). Trimming left V 1 base short and J 3 bases short, with 10 bases between. The length of the CDR3 is 15 residues. From germline, CDR1 is SGHNT and CDR2 YENEEA. Incomplete CDR3 DNA: TGTGCCAGCAGCTTAGGCACAGGACACAATCAGCCC. Protein: CASSLGTGHNQP. The entire CDR3 protein reads CASSLGTGHNQPQHF.

This clone was recorded at least ten times. The DNA ends 3 residues before the CDR3 does, and the rest of the CDR3 is filled in from the germline J gene. The chain combines TRBV20-1 with TRBJ2-2; 8 positions agree with TRBD2. Germline CDR1 and CDR2: DFQATT and SNEGSKA (reference sequence). V was clipped by 4 bases and J by 4 bases; unmatched bases: 11. CDR3 size: 16 residues. CDR3 amino acids: CSATGGAGVGTGELFF. CDR3 bases read: TGCAGTGCTACGGGGGGAGCGGGAGTGGGCACCGGGGAG.

At least ten counts were recorded for this clone. The read terminates 3 residues before the CDR3 end, so the remaining end is supplied by the germline J gene. This rearrangement joins TRBV20-1 to TRBJ2-5; 10 bases fit TRBD1. The trim removed 6 bases at V and 4 bases at J, leaving 2 bases unmatched. CDR1 and CDR2 from the germline V gene are DFQATT and SNEGSKA (reference sequence). This CDR3 has 12 residues. CDR3 DNA, as far as it was read: TGCAGTGCGGGACAGGGGCGAGAGACC. It specifies CSAGQGRET. The complete CDR3 protein is CSAGQGRETQYF.

In this sample, this clone turned up many times. The CDR3: CASTMQGGKDEQFF. Partial CDR3 DNA: TGCGCCAGCACTATGCAAGGGGGTAAGGATGAG. The gene calls are TRBV5-1 and TRBJ2-1; D is possibly TRBD1 (6 bases). The read ends 3 residues before the CDR3 terminus; that terminus is restored from the germline J gene. Germline CDR1 and CDR2: SGHRS and YFSETQ. V was shortened by 6 bases and J by 8 bases, with 18 bases between the two germline ends. The length of the CDR3 is 14 residues.

This clone was picked up many times. The sequenced fragment ends 3 residues before the CDR3 boundary, so the rest is inferred from the germline J gene. The chain combines TRBV30 with TRBJ2-2; D gene uncertain. CDR3 length: 15 residues. The germline gives CDR1 GTSNPN, CDR2 SVGIG (reference sequence). V was trimmed by 4 bases and J by 4 bases, leaving 16 bases between them. The chain's CDR3 is CAWTKISVGTGELFF. The CDR3 DNA, read in part, is TGTGCCTGGACAAAAATAAGCGTAGGCACCGGGGAG. Drawing the rest from reference TRBV30 and TRBJ2-2, the complete variable domain is SQTIHQWPATLVQPVGSPLSLECTVEGTSNPNLYWYRQAAGRGLQLLFYSVGIGQISSEVPQNLSASRPQDRQFILSSKKLLLSDSGFYLCAWTKISVGTGELFFGEGSRLTVL.

This clone was detected many times. Read sequence stops 3 residues before the CDR3 end, and the germline J gene provides the missing end. This chain joins TRBV19 and TRBJ2-2, with TRBD2 as a possible D gene (5 bases). Germline CDR1 and CDR2: LNHDA and SQIVND (reference sequence). The CDR3 runs 15 residues. Trimming removed 2 bases at V and 2 bases at J, with 9 bases between. The CDR3 is CASSISDLNTGELFF. The part of the CDR3 DNA that was read is TGTGCCAGTAGTATATCGGACTTAAACACCGGGGAG.